This T cell receptor beta chain emerged from a study of OX40 agonist ivuxolimab in advanced cancers. As for the study in general: At doses from 0.01 to 10 mg/kg, patients were given intravenous ivuxolimab every 2 weeks. Dose-escalation patients' cancers were hepatocellular carcinoma, melanoma, renal cell or head and neck cancer. Study results and caveats: Patients with a partial response at 0.1-3.0 mg/kg had among the lowest clonal expansion.

On this clone itself: As yet, its antigen is unknown.

Germline values: CDR1 SGHRS, CDR2 YFSETQ. Trimming shortened V by 0 bases and J by 7 bases, and 13 bases separated the two germline ends. The CDR3 has 14 residues. TCRdb's table, derived via immunoSEQ multiplex PCR, lists solely in-frame clones and lacks some. The repertoire consists of tens of thousands of clones, with 85% to 90% occurring once and the leading ten covering 0.45% to 0.55%. This receptor was identified in an adult with an advanced solid tumor such as melanoma, head and neck, liver or kidney cancer. This chain connects TRBV5-1 to TRBJ2-5, with D perhaps being TRBD1 or TRBD2 (6 bases each). The material was CD4+ or CD8+ T cells sorted from blood, obtained in a trial of the OX40 agonist ivuxolimab. For the CDR3, the DNA is TGCGCCAGCAGCTTGGGGGGGGCGGTTCGGACCCAGTACTTC. Amino acid sequence: CASSLGGAVRTQYF.